The present entry profiles one T cell receptor beta chain with its context. Its specific antigen is unknown. No much larger clonotype is one base removed from it; base qualities were not supplied. This specimen belongs to a study of blood T cell repertoires in COVID-19 (dated by TCRdb to 2019 to 2021). At the level of the whole study: Samples from collaborators originated in the United States, Italy and Spain and spanned both the acute and convalescent phases of COVID-19. Sample metadata almost always included a de-identified subject ID, COVID-19 status, age in years and sex. HLA class I and class II types, where available, came from metadata supplied by the sample provider rather than from assay-based typing. The dataset comprised deeply sampled blood TCRbeta repertoires from subjects exposed to, actively infected with, or recovered from COVID-19. The samples were drawn from two sources: the first 160 participants of the ongoing ImmuneRACE study, and 950 to 1,500 subjects contributed by 6 global collaborators. The material from the prospective study consisted of cDNA or gDNA derived from T cells, B-cell-depleted T cells, or PBMCs. The repertoires were released in a freely available public database intended as a resource for research on the immune response to SARS-CoV-2.

The cysteine opens and the phenylalanine closes a CDR3 of 13 amino acids. Just the 39-base CDR3 DNA is kept, in frame starting at base 1. Deletion took 2 bases off V and 16 bases off J, with a span of 18 bases between the germline ends. The germline V gene encodes CDR1 MNHEY and CDR2 SMNVEV (reference sequence). The collaborating institutions used their own protocols to collect whole blood in K2EDTA tubes. For TCRbeta analysis, collaborators shipped samples as frozen whole blood, isolated PBMCs, or DNA extracted from either of those sample types. The immunoSEQ Assay, a bias-controlled multiplex PCR, was used to amplify TCRbeta CDR3 regions from genomic DNA. For the original study's pipeline: The number of nucleated cells in each sample was estimated by amplification of reference gene primers within the assay. To quantify the absolute abundance of each unique TCRbeta CDR3 rearrangement, sequence reads were collapsed and filtered. For each sample, productive Simpson clonality was calculated as the square root of Simpson's diversity index over productive rearrangements. Not all clones reach the TCRdb copy of this immuneACCESS table, which keeps in-frame sequences only. Checked studies attribute under half of the gap to unresolved V genes and leave the rest unexplained. V, J and clone size were drawn from that table, and D and trimming were deduced from the DNA. The sample includes roughly 130,000 clones, with 87% observed a single time. Of the sample, 3.6% falls within the top ten clones.

On the study overall, not on this receptor specifically: Clinical and demographic metadata were provided uncurated, with the amount varying by source and participant.

The V gene is TRBV27 and the J gene is TRBJ2-1; perhaps TRBD2 is the D gene, with 6 bases matching. This TCR was sampled from a woman between 55 and 75 years old with acute or convalescent COVID-19. What was sequenced was peripheral blood. The CDR3 amino acid sequence is: CASSLPGIGSYFF. The bases read TGTGCCAGCAGTTTACCGGGTATCGGGAGCTATTTCTTC.